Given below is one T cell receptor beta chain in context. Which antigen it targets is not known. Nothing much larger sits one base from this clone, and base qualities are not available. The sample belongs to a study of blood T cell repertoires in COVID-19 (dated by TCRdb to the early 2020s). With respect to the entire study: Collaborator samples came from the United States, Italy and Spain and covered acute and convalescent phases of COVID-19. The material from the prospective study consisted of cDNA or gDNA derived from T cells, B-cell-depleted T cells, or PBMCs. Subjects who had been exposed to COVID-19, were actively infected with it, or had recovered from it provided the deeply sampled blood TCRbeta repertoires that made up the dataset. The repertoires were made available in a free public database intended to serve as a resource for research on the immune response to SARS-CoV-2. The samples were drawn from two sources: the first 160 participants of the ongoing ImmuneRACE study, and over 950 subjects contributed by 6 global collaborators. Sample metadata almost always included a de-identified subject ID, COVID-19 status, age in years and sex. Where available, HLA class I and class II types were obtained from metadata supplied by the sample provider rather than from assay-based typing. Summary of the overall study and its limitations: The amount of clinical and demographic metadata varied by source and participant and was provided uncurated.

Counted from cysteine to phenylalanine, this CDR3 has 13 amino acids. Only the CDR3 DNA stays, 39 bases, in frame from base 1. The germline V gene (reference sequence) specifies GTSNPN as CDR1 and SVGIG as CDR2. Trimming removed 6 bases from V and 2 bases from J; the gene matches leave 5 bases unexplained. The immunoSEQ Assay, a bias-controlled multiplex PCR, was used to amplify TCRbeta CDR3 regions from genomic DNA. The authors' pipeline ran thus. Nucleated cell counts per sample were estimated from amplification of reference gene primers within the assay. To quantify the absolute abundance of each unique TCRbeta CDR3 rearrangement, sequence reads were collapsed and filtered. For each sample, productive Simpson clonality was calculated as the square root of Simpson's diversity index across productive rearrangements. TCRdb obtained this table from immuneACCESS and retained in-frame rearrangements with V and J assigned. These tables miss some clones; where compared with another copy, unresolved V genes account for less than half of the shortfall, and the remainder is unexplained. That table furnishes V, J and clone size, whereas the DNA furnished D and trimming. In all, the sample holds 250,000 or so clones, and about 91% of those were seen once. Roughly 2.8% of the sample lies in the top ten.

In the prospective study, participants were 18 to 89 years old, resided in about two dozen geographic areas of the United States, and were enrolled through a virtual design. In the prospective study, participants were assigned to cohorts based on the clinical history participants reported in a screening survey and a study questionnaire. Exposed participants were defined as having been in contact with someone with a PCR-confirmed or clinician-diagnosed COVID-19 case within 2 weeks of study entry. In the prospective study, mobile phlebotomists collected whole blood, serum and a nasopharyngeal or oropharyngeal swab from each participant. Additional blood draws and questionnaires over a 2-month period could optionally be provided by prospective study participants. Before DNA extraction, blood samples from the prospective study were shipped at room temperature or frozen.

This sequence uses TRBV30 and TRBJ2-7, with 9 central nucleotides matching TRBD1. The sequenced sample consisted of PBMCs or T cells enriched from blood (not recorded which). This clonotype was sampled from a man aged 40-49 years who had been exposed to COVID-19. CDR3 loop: CACTRQGAYEQYF. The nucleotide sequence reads TGTGCCTGTACCCGACAGGGGGCCTACGAGCAGTACTTC.